These 26 T cell receptor beta chains were sequenced from one sample in a study of blood T cell repertoires in COVID-19. The table came from immunoSEQ multiplex PCR; TCRdb's copy has only in-frame clones and leaves some out. The table includes approximately 100,000 clones, roughly 80% detected once. What was sequenced was peripheral blood. The receptors shown here come from an elderly woman with active or convalescent COVID-19.

This chain uses TRBV10-3 with TRBJ2-1; 10 nucleotides line up with TRBD1. This CDR3 region has 16 residues. Unmatched junction bases numbered 10, after V lost 7 bases and J lost 4 bases. Germline-derived CDR1 and CDR2 are ENHRY and SYGVKD. For the CDR3, the DNA is TGTGCCATCACTACAAACCGGGACAGGGGATACAATGAGCAGTTCTTC. Translated, it gives CAITTNRDRGYNEQFF.

V and J are TRBV7-9 and TRBJ1-3; D is perhaps TRBD1 (6 bases). Germline V gene data show CDR1 as SEHNR and CDR2 as FQNEAQ (reference sequence). The CDR3 has 14 residues. Trimming stripped 3 bases from V and 6 bases from J, with 12 bases between. CDR3 region: CASSFGQGTNTIYF. The CDR3 nucleotides are TGTGCCAGCAGCTTTGGCCAGGGGACAAACACCATATATTTT.

This sequence joins TRBV5-1 and TRBJ1-1; D is perhaps TRBD1 (5 bases). V was trimmed by 4 bases and J by 4 bases, leaving 11 bases between them. The germline gives CDR1 SGHRS, CDR2 YFSETQ. The CDR3 sequence is 13 residues long. The CDR3 nucleotides are TGCGCCAGCAGCCCCCGGGGGAGCACTGAAGCTTTCTTT. This translates into CASSPRGSTEAFF.

The chain recombines TRBV5-1 with TRBJ1-2; D is possibly TRBD1 (6 bases). Looked up from germline, CDR1 is SGHRS and CDR2 is YFSETQ. V was trimmed by 0 bases and J by 7 bases, leaving 10 bases between them. The CDR3 contains 13 residues. DNA for the CDR3: TGCGCCAGCAGCTTGGGGACAGTGGTTGGCTACACCTTC. Translation gives CASSLGTVVGYTF. The full variable domain, completed using reference TRBV5-1 and TRBJ1-2, is KAGVTQTPRYLIKTRGQQVTLSCSPISGHRSVSWYQQTPGQGLQFLFEYFSETQRNKGNFPGRFSGRQFSNSRSEMNVSTLELGDSALYLCASSLGTVVGYTFGSGTRLTVV.

The chain carries TRBV10-1 and TRBJ2-5; possible D gene TRBD1, 5 bases. The germline V and J ends were trimmed by 3 bases and 5 bases, with 13 bases remaining between them. Germline V gene lookup returns CDR1 WNHNN and CDR2 SYGVQD (reference sequence). This CDR3 contains 14 residues. CDR3 coding DNA: TGCGCCAGCAGTGAAGGGCAGGGCCGGGAGACCCAGTACTTC. It specifies CASSEGQGRETQYF.

The V gene is TRBV5-8, the J gene TRBJ1-1, with TRBD1 matching 11 bases. Germline loops: CDR1 SGHTS, CDR2 YDEGEE. The CDR3 spans 15 residues. Unmatched junction bases numbered 4, after V lost 6 bases and J lost 0 bases. The CDR3 DNA sequence: TGTGCCAGCACCCGGACAGGGGGCTTGAACACTGAAGCTTTCTTT. Protein sequence: CASTRTGGLNTEAFF.

The chain recombines TRBV2 with TRBJ2-3; 7 bases agree with TRBD2. V shed 5 bases and J 2 bases; nucleotides not matched to a gene: 7. The V gene's germline CDR1 is SNHLY and CDR2 FYNNEI. This CDR3 is 15 amino acids long. This chain's CDR3 is CASSLRAGDTDTQYF. The CDR3 nucleotides are TGTGCCAGCAGTCTAAGGGCGGGAGACACAGATACGCAGTATTTT. Looking up the rest from reference TRBV2 and TRBJ2-3 gives the full variable domain: EPEVTQTPSHQVTQMGQEVILRCVPISNHLYFYWYRQILGQKVEFLVSFYNNEISEKSEIFDDQFSVERPDGSNFTLKIRSTKLEDSAMYFCASSLRAGDTDTQYFGPGTRLTVL.

The rearrangement links TRBV30 to TRBJ1-5; 9 nucleotides agree with TRBD1. This CDR3 comprises 15 residues. The V gene end was trimmed by 1 base and the J gene end by 7 bases; junction bases not matched to a gene: 8. Germline V gene data show CDR1 as GTSNPN and CDR2 as SVGIG (reference sequence). CDR3 loop: CAWSGDRAGGQPQHF. The CDR3 bases are TGTGCCTGGAGTGGGGACAGGGCCGGAGGACAGCCCCAGCATTTT.

This sequence joins TRBV9 and TRBJ2-1; D might be TRBD1 (6 bases). Trimming removed 0 bases from V and 10 bases from J, with 14 bases in between. CDR1 is SGDLS, CDR2 YYNGEE, per germline. The CDR3 is 14 residues long. CDR3 loop: CASSVGQGKLEQFF. The CDR3 coding sequence is TGTGCCAGCAGCGTAGGGCAGGGGAAGTTGGAGCAGTTCTTC.

V usage is TRBV19 and J usage is TRBJ1-2; possible D gene TRBD1, 6 bases. The CDR3 length is 13 residues. Looked up from germline, CDR1 is LNHDA and CDR2 is SQIVND (reference sequence). Trimming cost V 4 bases and J 8 bases, with 14 bases left between them. The CDR3, as DNA: TGTGCCAGTAGTACCGACAGGAGCGGAGGCTACACCTTC. This encodes CASSTDRSGGYTF.

This clone was detected only a few times. The chain recombines TRBV5-4 with TRBJ2-3; 7 nucleotides agree with TRBD2. Trimming removed 0 bases from V and 5 bases from J; junction bases left unmatched: 6. This CDR3 is built from 15 residues. Germline lookup yields CDR1 SGHNT and CDR2 YYREEE (reference sequence). CDR3 coding DNA: TGTGCCAGCAGCTTGGGGGCGGGAGTGGGAGATACGCAGTATTTT. This sequence encodes CASSLGAGVGDTQYF.

The chain uses TRBV7-9 and TRBJ2-4; 10 bases are a match to TRBD1. This CDR3 has 16 amino acids. V dropped 5 bases and J dropped 3; count of bases not matched to a gene: 7. Germline V gene sequence: CDR1 SEHNR, CDR2 FQNEAQ (reference sequence). The CDR3 DNA sequence: TGTGCCAGCAGCCTGACAGGGGGCGCAGGCAAAAACATTCAGTACTTC. The encoded protein is CASSLTGGAGKNIQYF. The whole variable domain, remainder taken from reference TRBV7-9 and TRBJ2-4, is DTGVSQNPRHKITKRGQNVTFRCDPISEHNRLYWYRQTLGQGPEFLTYFQNEAQLEKSRLLSDRFSAERPKGSFSTLEIQRTEQGDSAMYLCASSLTGGAGKNIQYFGAGTRLSVL.

The gene calls are TRBV5-1 and TRBJ1-6; 8 bases line up with TRBD1. V shed 5 bases and J 5 bases; nucleotides not matched to a gene: 6. The CDR3 consists of 15 residues. Germline V gene lookup returns CDR1 SGHRS and CDR2 YFSETQ. This chain's CDR3 is CASRHGTGDNSPLHF. CDR3 nucleotides: TGCGCCAGCAGGCACGGGACAGGAGATAATTCACCCCTCCACTTT.

This sequence joins TRBV5-4 and TRBJ2-3; 9 bases agree with TRBD1. V lost 3 bases, J lost 0 bases, and 2 bases stayed unmatched. The CDR3 spans 15 residues. Germline assignment: CDR1 SGHNT and CDR2 YYREEE (reference sequence). The DNA for the CDR3 is TGTGCCAGCAGCTCTGGGACAGGGAGCACAGATACGCAGTATTTT. Its translation: CASSSGTGSTDTQYF.

The CDR3 nucleotides read TGTGCCAGTAGTTTCCCACCGGGACAGGGCCATAATTCACCCCTCCACTTT. This translates into CASSFPPGQGHNSPLHF. The genes are TRBV19 and TRBJ1-6; 9 nucleotides line up with TRBD1. Germline loops: CDR1 LNHDA, CDR2 SQIVND (reference sequence). V shed 5 bases, J shed 5 bases, and the junction held 10 bases outside the gene matches. The CDR3 has 17 residues.

V usage is TRBV28 and J usage is TRBJ1-2; TRBD1 agrees at 8 bases. The germline gives CDR1 MDHEN, CDR2 SYDVKM. The CDR3 has 13 amino acids. Trimming removed 6 bases from V and 7 bases from J; junction bases left unmatched: 7. This CDR3 reads CASSRGQGAGYTF. DNA for the CDR3: TGTGCCAGCAGCCGAGGACAGGGTGCTGGCTACACCTTC.

This sequence joins TRBV5-6 and TRBJ2-2; TRBD2 might be the D (6 bases). Trimming pared 2 bases from V and 6 bases from J, leaving 17 bases between. Germline lookup yields CDR1 SGHDT and CDR2 YYEEEE. There are 16 residues in the CDR3. The CDR3 reads CASSFPGRGYAGELFF. CDR3 in DNA: TGTGCCAGCAGCTTTCCGGGACGGGGGTATGCCGGGGAGCTGTTTTTT.

The CDR3 loop is CASSQTTSGGDTQYF. The CDR3 DNA sequence: TGTGCCAGCAGCCAAACAACTAGCGGGGGTGATACGCAGTATTTT. The J gene is TRBJ2-3, the V gene TRBV4-2; TRBD2 matches 11 bases. The trim removed 2 bases at V and 6 bases at J, leaving 4 bases unmatched. Germline V gene sequence: CDR1 LGHNA, CDR2 YNFKEQ. The length of the CDR3 is 15 residues.

This chain joins TRBV7-9 and TRBJ2-7; possibly TRBD1 for D (6 bases). The CDR3 has 13 amino acids. Trimming cost V 4 bases and J 0 bases, with 7 bases left between them. CDR1 SEHNR and CDR2 FQNEAQ come from the germline V gene (reference sequence). In DNA, the CDR3 is TGTGCCAGCAGCTGGGACACCTCCTACGAGCAGTACTTC. Residues: CASSWDTSYEQYF.

The chain couples TRBV2 to TRBJ2-5, with D tentatively TRBD1 (6 bases). Trimming shortened V by 6 bases and J by 3 bases, and 11 bases separated the two germline ends. This CDR3 has 13 residues. Germline loops: CDR1 SNHLY, CDR2 FYNNEI. The CDR3 region is CASRTTGKETQYF. In DNA, the CDR3 is TGTGCCAGCAGGACGACAGGAAAAGAGACCCAGTACTTC. Variable domain in full (rest from reference TRBV2 and TRBJ2-5): EPEVTQTPSHQVTQMGQEVILRCVPISNHLYFYWYRQILGQKVEFLVSFYNNEISEKSEIFDDQFSVERPDGSNFTLKIRSTKLEDSAMYFCASRTTGKETQYFGPGTRLLVL.

The table lists this clone with a few counts. The CDR3: CASSYSQDPHEQYF. DNA for the CDR3: TGTGCCAGCAGTTACTCACAGGACCCCCACGAGCAGTACTTC. J is TRBJ2-7 and V is TRBV6-5; perhaps TRBD1 as D (5 bases). The length of the CDR3 is 14 residues. V was shortened by 0 bases and J by 5 bases, with 11 bases between the two germline ends. Germline assignment: CDR1 MNHEY and CDR2 SVGAGI.

CDR3 bases: TGTGCCAGCAGCTCGGGACAGCGAACGACCTACGAGCAGTACTTC. It encodes CASSSGQRTTYEQYF. This sequence joins TRBV5-8 and TRBJ2-7; 7 bases align to TRBD1. J gave up 2 bases and V 3 bases, and 8 bases lay outside the gene matches. The CDR3 runs 15 residues. Looked up from germline, CDR1 is SGHTS and CDR2 is YDEGEE.

The gene calls are TRBV5-4 and TRBJ2-2; TRBD1 might be the D (6 bases). This CDR3 has 14 amino acids. V dropped 2 bases and J dropped 6 bases, with 11 bases sitting between them. Germline V gene sequence: CDR1 SGHNT, CDR2 YYREEE (reference sequence). CDR3: CASSLLQGAGELFF. For the CDR3, the DNA is TGTGCCAGCAGCTTACTACAGGGTGCCGGGGAGCTGTTTTTT.

V and J are TRBV6-2 or TRBV6-3 and TRBJ1-5; 11 nucleotides match TRBD1. Losses at the gene ends were 6 bases for V and 6 bases for J; bases not matched to a gene: 4. The CDR3 has 14 amino acids. Per germline, CDR1 MNHEY and CDR2 SVGEGT. For the CDR3, the DNA is TGTGCCAGCAGCCCGGGACAGGGGGGTCAGCCCCAGCATTTT. This encodes CASSPGQGGQPQHF.

The chain joins TRBV5-1 to TRBJ2-5; 12 nucleotides agree with TRBD2. The CDR3 has 18 amino acids. The V segment lost 0 bases and the J segment 4 bases; nucleotides outside the gene matches: 10. Germline CDR1 and CDR2: SGHRS and YFSETQ. CDR3 DNA: TGCGCCAGCAGCTTGGCGGCTAGCGGGGGGGCAATGAGAGAGACCCAGTACTTC. Translation: CASSLAASGGAMRETQYF.

The chain is built from TRBV21-1 and TRBJ2-7; the DNA was not compared with TRBD2, the D call given in the table. TRBV21-1 is termed a pseudogene. This CDR3 is 10 amino acids long. This chain's CDR3 is CASSPLEQYF. CDR3 sequence (DNA): TGTGCCAGCAGCCCCCTCGAGCAGTACTTC.